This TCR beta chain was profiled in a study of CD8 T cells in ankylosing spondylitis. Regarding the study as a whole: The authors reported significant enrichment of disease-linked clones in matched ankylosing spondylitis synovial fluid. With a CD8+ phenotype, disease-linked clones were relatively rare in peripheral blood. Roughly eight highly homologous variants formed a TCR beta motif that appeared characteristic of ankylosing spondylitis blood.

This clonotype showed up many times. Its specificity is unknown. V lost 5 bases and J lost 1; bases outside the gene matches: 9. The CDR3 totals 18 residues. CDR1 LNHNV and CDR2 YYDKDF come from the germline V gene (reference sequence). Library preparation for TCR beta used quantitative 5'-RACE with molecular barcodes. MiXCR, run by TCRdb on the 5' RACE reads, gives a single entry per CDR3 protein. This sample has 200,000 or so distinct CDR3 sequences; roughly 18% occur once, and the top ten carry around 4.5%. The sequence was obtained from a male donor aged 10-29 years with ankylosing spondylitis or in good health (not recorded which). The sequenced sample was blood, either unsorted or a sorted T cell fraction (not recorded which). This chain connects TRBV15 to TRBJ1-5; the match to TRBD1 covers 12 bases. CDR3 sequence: CATSAGTGGSESNQPQHF. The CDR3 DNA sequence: TGTGCCACCAGCGCCGGGACAGGGGGCTCGGAGAGCAATCAGCCCCAGCATTTT.